The 13 T cell receptor beta chains below come from one sample, sequenced in a study of vaccination effects on CD4 cells after COVID-19. TCRdb's table, derived via immunoSEQ multiplex PCR, lists solely in-frame clones and lacks some. In the table there are around 62,000 clones, around 70% of which are singletons. What these receptors recognize is not known. The authors isolated CD4+ T cells after approximately 9 days of culture. BNT162b2 vaccine or mRNA-1273 vaccine was given to participants in two doses. Sequenced here: CD4+ T cells from PBMCs cultured without peptide, sampled after COVID-19 vaccination. These receptor sequences come from a human donor who received a COVID-19 vaccine.

The chain recombines TRBV5-1 with TRBJ1-1, with D hard to call. The CDR3 spans 14 residues. The germline V gene has CDR1 SGHRS and CDR2 YFSETQ. V was trimmed by 0 bases and J by 0 bases, leaving 6 bases between them. CDR3 nucleotides: TGCGCCAGCAGCTTGGTCCCGGTGAACACTGAAGCTTTCTTT. Its protein product is CASSLVPVNTEAFF.

This chain connects TRBV3-1 (or the pseudogene TRBV3-2) to TRBJ2-7; perhaps TRBD2 as D (7 bases). The CDR3 is 13 residues long. The V gene's germline CDR1 is LGHDT and CDR2 YNNKEL (reference sequence). Trimming left V 4 bases short and J 6 bases short, with 13 bases between. CDR3 sequence (DNA): TGTGCCAGCAGCCCCCTCGGGGGGCTCGAGCAGTACGTC. Translation gives CASSPLGGLEQYV.

The genes are TRBV2 and TRBJ2-1; 13 nucleotides line up with TRBD2. This CDR3 is built from 15 residues. J lost 10 bases, V lost 5 bases, and 8 bases had no gene match. CDR1 is SNHLY and CDR2 is FYNNEI in the germline V gene. The CDR3 DNA is TGTGCCAGCAGTCCACTAGCGGGGGGGCATGGGGAGCAGTTCTTC. The encoded protein is CASSPLAGGHGEQFF.

This rearrangement joins TRBV6-5 to TRBJ2-1; tentatively, D is TRBD2 (6 bases). The CDR3 sequence is 13 residues long. V gave up 6 bases and J gave up 5 bases, with 11 bases separating them. The V gene's germline CDR1 is MNHEY and CDR2 SVGAGI. The CDR3 region is CASRGGVHNEQFF. CDR3 coding DNA: TGTGCCAGCAGAGGAGGGGTTCACAATGAGCAGTTCTTC.

The CDR3 DNA reads as TGTGCCAGCAGCTTGACCCCGAAGGCGGACACCCCCTATGGCTACACCTTC. This encodes CASSLTPKADTPYGYTF. This chain links TRBV7-2 with TRBJ1-2; a possible D gene is TRBD1 (5 bases). Trimming removed 3 bases from V and 4 bases from J, with 21 bases in between. This CDR3 is 17 amino acids long. Germline V gene data show CDR1 as SGHTA and CDR2 as FQGNSA.

This chain joins TRBV7-2 and TRBJ2-3; possibly TRBD2 for D (5 bases). V lost 4 bases and J 2 bases, leaving 16 bases between the germline ends. In germline, CDR1 is SGHTA, CDR2 FQGNSA. This CDR3 contains 16 residues. The CDR3 nucleotides read TGTGCCAGCAGCTCGCTCCGGGGTGGTTCCACAGATACGCAGTATTTT. Residues: CASSSLRGGSTDTQYF. Variable domain in full (rest from reference TRBV7-2 and TRBJ2-3): GAGVSQSPSNKVTEKGKDVELRCDPISGHTALYWYRQSLGQGLEFLIYFQGNSAPDKSGLPSDRFSAERTGGSVSTLTIQRTQQEDSAVYLCASSSLRGGSTDTQYFGPGTRLTVL.

CDR3: CATSDLGRDYGYTF. The CDR3 nucleotides read TGTGCCACCAGTGATTTGGGTAGGGACTATGGCTACACCTTC. The chain employs TRBV24-1 and TRBJ1-2, with D unclear. Trimming cost V 0 bases and J 3 bases, with 7 bases left between them. This CDR3 has 14 residues. CDR1 and CDR2 (germline): KGHDR, SFDVKD.

The rearrangement links TRBV12-3 or TRBV12-4 to TRBJ2-7; D is unresolved. The CDR3 loop spans 13 amino acids. V dropped 1 base and J dropped 5 bases, with 9 bases sitting between them. The CDR3 is CASSLGRLNEQYV. CDR3 DNA: TGTGCCAGCAGTTTAGGACGGCTCAACGAGCAGTACGTC.

The chain has TRBV11-2 and TRBJ2-2; 7 bases match TRBD2. Trimming at V came to 5 bases and at J to 2 bases, leaving 5 bases not matched to a gene. The CDR3 is 15 amino acids. Germline V lookup: CDR1 SGHAT, CDR2 FQNNGV. CDR3 residues: CASSPGLLNTGELFF. The CDR3, as DNA: TGTGCCAGCAGCCCGGGACTACTCAACACCGGGGAGCTGTTTTTT.

This chain joins TRBV5-8 and TRBJ1-3, with TRBD1 as a possible D gene (5 bases). The germline CDR1 and CDR2 sequences are SGHTS and YDEGEE. Trimming pared 1 base from V and 0 bases from J, leaving 14 bases between. The CDR3 extends over 17 amino acids. The CDR3 DNA reads TGTGCCAGCAGCTTGTTGCGGGACTCCGGCTCTGGAAACACCATATATTTT. It translates to CASSLLRDSGSGNTIYF.

This rearrangement joins TRBV24-1 to TRBJ1-2, with 8 bases aligning to TRBD1. The CDR3 is 16 residues long. Per germline, CDR1 KGHDR and CDR2 SFDVKD. With V trimmed by 4 bases and J by 4 bases, 10 bases remained unmatched. DNA for the CDR3: TGTGCCACCAGTGACTCCGGGACAGGTGAGCGCTATGGCTACACCTTC. Translation: CATSDSGTGERYGYTF.

The rearrangement uses TRBV21-1 and TRBJ2-7. TRBV21-1 has pseudogene status. The CDR3 runs to 14 residues. DNA for the CDR3: TGTGCCAGCAGTCCCGTCATTCCGAACTACGAGCAGTACGTC. As protein: CASSPVIPNYEQYV.

This sequence joins TRBV5-3 and TRBJ2-3, with 8 bases matching TRBD2. TRBV5-3 is noted as an ORF with a role that remains uncertain. V shed 4 bases, J shed 5 bases, and the junction held 15 bases outside the gene matches. The CDR3 runs 17 residues. CDR3 residues: CARSRITCGGPRDTQYF. Written as DNA, the CDR3 is TGTGCCAGAAGCCGTATCACTTGCGGGGGGCCGAGAGATACGCAGTATTTT.